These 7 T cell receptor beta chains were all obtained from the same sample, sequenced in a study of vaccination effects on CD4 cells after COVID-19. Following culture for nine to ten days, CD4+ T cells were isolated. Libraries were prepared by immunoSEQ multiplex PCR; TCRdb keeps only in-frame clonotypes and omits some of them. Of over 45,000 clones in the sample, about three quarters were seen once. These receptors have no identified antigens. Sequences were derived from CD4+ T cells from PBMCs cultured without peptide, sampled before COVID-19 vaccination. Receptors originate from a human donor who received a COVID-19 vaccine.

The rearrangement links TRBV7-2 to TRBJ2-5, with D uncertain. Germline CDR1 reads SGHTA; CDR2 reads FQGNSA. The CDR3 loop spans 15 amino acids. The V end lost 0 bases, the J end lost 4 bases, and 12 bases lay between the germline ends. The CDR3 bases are TGTGCCAGCAGCTTAGCAAGTAGGCGAGGAGAGACCCAGTACTTC. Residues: CASSLASRRGETQYF.

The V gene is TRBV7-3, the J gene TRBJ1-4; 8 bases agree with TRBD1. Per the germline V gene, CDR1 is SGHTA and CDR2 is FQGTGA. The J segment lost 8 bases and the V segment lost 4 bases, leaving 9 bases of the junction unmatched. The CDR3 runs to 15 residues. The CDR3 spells CASSSPGTGREKLFF. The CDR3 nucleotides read TGTGCCAGCAGCTCACCCGGGACAGGTCGGGAAAAACTGTTTTTT.

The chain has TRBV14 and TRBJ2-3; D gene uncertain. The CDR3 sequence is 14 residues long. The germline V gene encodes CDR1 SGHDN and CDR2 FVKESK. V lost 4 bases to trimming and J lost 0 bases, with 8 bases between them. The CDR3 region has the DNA TGTGCCAGCAGCCCCGGACCAAGCACAGATACGCAGTATTTT. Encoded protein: CASSPGPSTDTQYF. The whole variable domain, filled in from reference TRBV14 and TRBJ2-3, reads EAGVTQFPSHSVIEKGQTVTLRCDPISGHDNLYWYRRVMGKEIKFLLHFVKESKQDESGMPNNRFLAERTGGTYSTLKVQPAELEDSGVYFCASSPGPSTDTQYFGPGTRLTVL.

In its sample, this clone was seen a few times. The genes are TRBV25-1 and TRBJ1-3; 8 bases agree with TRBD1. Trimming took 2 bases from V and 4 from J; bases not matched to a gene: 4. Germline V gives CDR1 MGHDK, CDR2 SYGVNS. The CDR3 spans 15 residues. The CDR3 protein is CASSETGDRGNTIYF. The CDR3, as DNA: TGTGCCAGCAGTGAAACCGGGGACAGGGGAAACACCATATATTTT.

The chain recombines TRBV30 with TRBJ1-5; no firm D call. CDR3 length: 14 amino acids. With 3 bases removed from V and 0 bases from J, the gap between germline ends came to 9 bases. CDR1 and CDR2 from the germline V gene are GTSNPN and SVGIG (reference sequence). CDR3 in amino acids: CAWSWTYSNQPQHF. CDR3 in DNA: TGTGCCTGGAGCTGGACCTATAGCAATCAGCCCCAGCATTTT.

CDR3: CASSSSSYNSPLHF. CDR3 bases: TGCGCCAGCAGCAGTAGCTCCTATAATTCACCCCTCCACTTT. The chain has TRBV5-1 and TRBJ1-6; no reliable D call. Trimming removed 4 bases from V and 0 bases from J, with 5 bases in between. This CDR3 comprises 14 residues. Germline V lookup: CDR1 SGHRS, CDR2 YFSETQ.

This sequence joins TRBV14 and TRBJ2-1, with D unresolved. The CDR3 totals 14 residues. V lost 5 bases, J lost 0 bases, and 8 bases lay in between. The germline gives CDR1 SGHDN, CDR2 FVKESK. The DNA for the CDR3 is TGTGCCAGCAGCAAGGAATTCTCCTACAATGAGCAGTTCTTC. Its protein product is CASSKEFSYNEQFF. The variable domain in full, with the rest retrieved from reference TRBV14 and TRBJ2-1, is EAGVTQFPSHSVIEKGQTVTLRCDPISGHDNLYWYRRVMGKEIKFLLHFVKESKQDESGMPNNRFLAERTGGTYSTLKVQPAELEDSGVYFCASSKEFSYNEQFFGPGTRLTVL.